The rows below give T cell receptor beta chains drawn from one sample of a study of blood T cells in healthy people across ages. MiXCR, applied by TCRdb to the 5' RACE reads, yields one record per CDR3 protein. The table shows approximately 760,000 distinct CDR3 sequences, with roughly 25% occurring only once. Another study also made use of these data, one on T cells of mothers and their children.

The sample taken for sequencing was blood. These receptors were taken from a boy aged 5-17 years in good health. The CDR3 runs from the conserved cysteine through the conserved F or W. The order of the fields is J gene, D gene, V gene, clone size, CDR3 protein, CDR3 DNA. D genes are given only for firm matches. Rows give clone size only sometimes, using once, few, many, or a class for an expanded clone.

TRBJ2-1 | . | TRBV29-1 | few | CSPQVNNEQFF | TGCAGCCCTCAGGTAAACAATGAGCAGTTCTTC
TRBJ2-3 | TRBD1 | TRBV5-1 | . | CASSRDRISTDTQYF | TGCGCCAGCAGTCGGGACAGGATAAGCACAGATACGCAGTATTTT
TRBJ2-7 | . | TRBV29-1 | few | CSVEDMDSYEQYF | TGCAGCGTCGAAGATATGGACAGCTACGAGCAGTACTTC
TRBJ1-1 | . | TRBV3-1 | . | CASSQDPATETEAFF | TGTGCCAGCAGCCAAGACCCGGCGACAGAAACTGAAGCTTTCTTT
TRBJ2-1 | . | TRBV5-1 | . | CASSLEGPGLNNEQFF | TGCGCCAGCAGCTTAGAGGGGCCGGGCCTAAACAATGAGCAGTTCTTC
TRBJ2-3 | . | TRBV28 | . | CATGEAQYF | TGTGCGACCGGGGAGGCGCAGTATTTT
TRBJ2-3 | . | TRBV29-1 | few | CSVESGMPTDTQYF | TGCAGCGTTGAAAGCGGTATGCCCACAGATACGCAGTATTTT
TRBJ2-1 | . | TRBV20-1 | . | CSARSRGYNEQFF | TGCAGTGCTAGATCGCGCGGGTACAATGAGCAGTTCTTC
TRBJ2-1 | TRBD2 | TRBV4-1 | many | CASSHPGLAGGPTYNEQFF | TGCGCCAGCAGCCATCCGGGACTAGCGGGAGGGCCGACCTACAATGAGCAGTTCTTC
TRBJ2-2 | . | TRBV24-1 | few | CATSDSAGTNTGELFF | TGTGCCACCAGTGATTCCGCGGGAACGAACACCGGGGAGCTGTTTTTT
TRBJ2-3 | . | TRBV4-2 | . | CASSPMLSTDTQYF | TGTGCCAGCAGCCCAATGTTGTCTACAGATACGCAGTATTTT
TRBJ2-5 | . | TRBV7-7 | . | CASSLGGQKETQYF | TGTGCTAGTAGCTTAGGGGGACAAAAAGAGACCCAGTACTTC
TRBJ2-7 | . | TRBV18 | . | CASSLSPGTKGEQYF | TGTGCCAGCTCACTATCTCCCGGGACCAAGGGCGAGCAGTACTTC
TRBJ2-7 | . | TRBV29-1 | few | CSVLPGTSYEQYF | TGCAGCGTTCTACCCGGGACTTCCTACGAGCAGTACTTC
TRBJ2-3 | TRBD1 | TRBV19 | . | CASSPRDRRRTDTQYF | TGTGCCAGTAGTCCCCGGGACAGGAGGCGGACAGATACGCAGTATTTT
TRBJ2-5 | . | TRBV29-1 | few | CSIGPPDRGVETQYF | TGCAGCATTGGGCCCCCGGACCGTGGGGTAGAGACCCAGTACTTC
TRBJ2-3 | . | TRBV3-1 | . | CASSQIASTDTQYF | TGTGCCAGCAGTCAAATAGCGAGCACAGATACGCAGTATTTT
TRBJ2-7 | . | TRBV27 | few | CASSPDSNPYEQYF | TGTGCCAGCAGTCCCGACAGTAATCCCTACGAGCAGTACTTC
TRBJ2-1 | . | TRBV9 | few | CASSASQGSGEQFF | TGTGCCAGCAGCGCATCACAGGGTAGTGGTGAGCAGTTCTTC
TRBJ2-2 | . | TRBV28 | . | CASSFRKDGELFF | TGTGCCAGCAGTTTTAGAAAGGACGGGGAGCTGTTTTTT
TRBJ2-7 | TRBD2 | TRBV4-3 | few | CASSQDWAGGINYEQYF | TGCGCCAGCAGCCAAGATTGGGCGGGGGGTATCAACTACGAGCAGTACTTC
TRBJ2-2 | . | TRBV7-2 | many | CASSLHTGELFF | TGTGCCAGCAGCTTACACACCGGGGAGCTGTTTTTT
TRBJ2-7 | TRBD1 | TRBV28 | few | CASSPTGTGDPWYF | TGTGCCAGCAGTCCTACCGGGACAGGGGACCCATGGTACTTC
TRBJ1-4 | TRBD1 | TRBV7-2 | . | CASSLIRTGEKLFF | TGTGCCAGCAGCTTAATAAGGACAGGTGAAAAGCTGTTTTTT
TRBJ2-4 | . | TRBV20-1 | . | CSARDYGIRDIQYF | TGCAGTGCTAGAGATTATGGGATACGGGACATTCAGTACTTC
TRBJ1-4 | TRBD1 | TRBV7-9 | . | CASSLGGYRGGEKLFF | TGTGCCAGCAGCTTAGGGGGGTACAGGGGAGGAGAAAAACTGTTTTTT
TRBJ1-4 | . | TRBV7-9 | few | CASSALFATNEKLFF | TGTGCCAGCAGCGCTCTTTTTGCAACTAATGAAAAACTGTTTTTT
TRBJ2-7 | . | TRBV4-1 | few | CASSQGGHEQYF | TGCGCCAGCAGCCAAGGGGGCCACGAGCAGTACTTC
TRBJ2-3 | . | TRBV4-3 | many | CASSQEMGRGIVPQIRGTQYF | TGCGCCAGCAGCCAAGAAATGGGGCGAGGGATCGTCCCCCAGATACGGGGTACGCAGTATTTT
TRBJ1-4 | . | TRBV20-1 | few | CSAREGTMYEKLFF | TGCAGTGCTAGAGAAGGGACAATGTATGAAAAACTGTTTTTT
TRBJ2-7 | . | TRBV11-2 | . | CASSLTRAIYEQYF | TGTGCCAGCAGCTTAACAAGGGCCATCTACGAGCAGTACTTC
TRBJ1-2 | . | TRBV25-1 | . | CASSETREANYGYTF | TGTGCCAGCAGTGAAACCCGGGAGGCCAACTATGGCTACACCTTC
TRBJ2-1 | . | TRBV15 | . | CATSRDQGSYNEQFF | TGTGCCACCAGCAGAGACCAGGGCTCCTACAATGAGCAGTTCTTC
TRBJ1-6 | TRBD1 | TRBV27 | many | CASSLGTGYSPLHF | TGTGCCAGCAGTCTAGGGACAGGGTACTCACCCCTCCACTTT
TRBJ2-5 | . | TRBV12-3/TRBV12-4 | . | CASSPVNRDREQYF | TGTGCCAGCAGTCCAGTTAACAGGGATCGAGAGCAGTACTTC
TRBJ2-7 | . | TRBV11-1 | . | CASSLNLGFYEQYF | TGTGCCAGCAGCTTGAACCTGGGCTTCTACGAGCAGTACTTC
TRBJ2-5 | . | TRBV29-1 | many | CSVGVGSQETQYF | TGCAGCGTTGGTGTTGGCAGTCAAGAGACCCAGTACTTC
TRBJ2-7 | . | TRBV7-9 | . | CASSLDPQSYEQYF | TGTGCCAGCAGCTTAGATCCCCAGAGCTACGAGCAGTACTTC
TRBJ2-3 | . | TRBV11-2 | . | CASSSEGDTQYF | TGTGCCAGCAGCTCAGAAGGAGATACGCAGTATTTT
TRBJ1-1 | . | TRBV2 | . | CAGGREQALLNTEAFF | TGTGCCGGCGGTCGGGAACAGGCATTATTGAACACTGAAGCTTTCTTT
TRBJ2-5 | . | TRBV5-5 | few | CASSPNGVETQYF | TGTGCCAGCAGCCCTAACGGGGTAGAGACCCAGTACTTC
TRBJ2-7 | . | TRBV12-3/TRBV12-4 | . | CASSSDSRGNEQYF | TGTGCCAGCAGCTCGGACAGCCGCGGCAACGAGCAGTACTTC
TRBJ2-5 | TRBD2 | TRBV3-1 | few | CASSRRGEYQETQYF | TGTGCCAGCAGCAGACGGGGGGAGTACCAAGAGACCCAGTACTTC
TRBJ2-7 | . | TRBV29-1 | . | CSVIFWGSYEQYF | TGCAGCGTTATTTTTTGGGGGAGCTACGAGCAGTACTTC
TRBJ2-5 | . | TRBV24-1 | . | CATSGLQETQYF | TGTGCCACCAGTGGGTTACAAGAGACCCAGTACTTC
TRBJ1-4 | TRBD1 | TRBV2 | . | CASQEGTGWEKLFF | TGTGCCAGCCAGGAAGGGACAGGGTGGGAAAAACTGTTTTTT
TRBJ2-3 | . | TRBV29-1 | many | CSVGGRSTDTQYF | TGCAGCGTTGGAGGCAGAAGCACAGATACGCAGTATTTT
TRBJ2-7 | . | TRBV4-1 | . | CASSQASGGEQYF | TGCGCCAGCAGCCAAGCGTCCGGGGGCGAGCAGTACTTC